This section outlines one TCR beta chain sequence together with its context. The sample is drawn from a study of technical replicates of blood from several donors. CDR3 size: 17 residues. V lost 0 bases, J lost 3 bases, and 8 bases stayed unmatched. Germline V lookup: CDR1 SGHAT, CDR2 FQNNGV. Sequencing used immunoSEQ multiplex PCR; TCRdb keeps in-frame clones, though not all of them. Of almost 70,000 clones in the sample, almost 95% are singletons; the top ten hold roughly 0.37%. J is TRBJ2-1 and V is TRBV11-2; 7 positions match TRBD2. Sequenced material: T cells isolated from PBMCs. This TCR was sampled from a human donor in good health. The CDR3 region is CASSLEGRGGLYNEQFF. In DNA form, the CDR3 reads TGTGCCAGCAGCTTAGAGGGGAGGGGAGGCCTCTACAATGAGCAGTTCTTC.